What follows is one T cell receptor (beta chain) and its context. This entry belongs to a study of technical replicates of blood from a few donors. Clones were sequenced by immunoSEQ multiplex PCR, and TCRdb holds only the in-frame ones, with some missing. The sample has tens of thousands of clones; around 95% are singletons. Germline values: CDR1 LNHDA, CDR2 SQIVND (reference sequence). V lost 6 bases and J lost 0, with 9 bases in between. The CDR3 contains 13 residues. The sequence was obtained from a human donor in good health. Specimen: T cells isolated from PBMCs. The genes are TRBV19 and TRBJ2-7, with D unresolved. As DNA, the CDR3 is TGTGCCAGTAGCCCCCTTCCCTCCTACGAGCAGTACTTC. It translates to CASSPLPSYEQYF. The variable domain in full, completed from reference TRBV19 and TRBJ2-7, reads DGGITQSPKYLFRKEGQNVTLSCEQNLNHDAMYWYRQDPGQGLRLIYYSQIVNDFQKGDIAEGYSVSREKKESFPLTVTSAQKNPTAFYLCASSPLPSYEQYFGPGTRLTVT.